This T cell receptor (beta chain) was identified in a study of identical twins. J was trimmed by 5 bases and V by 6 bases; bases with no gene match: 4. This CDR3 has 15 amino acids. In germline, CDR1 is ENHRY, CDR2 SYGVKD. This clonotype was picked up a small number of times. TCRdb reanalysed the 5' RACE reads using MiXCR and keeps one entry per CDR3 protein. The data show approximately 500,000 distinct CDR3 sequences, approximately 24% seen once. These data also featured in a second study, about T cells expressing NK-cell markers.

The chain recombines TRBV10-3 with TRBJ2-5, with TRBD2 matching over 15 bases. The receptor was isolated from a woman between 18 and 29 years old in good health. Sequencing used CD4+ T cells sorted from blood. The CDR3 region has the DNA TGTGCCATCAGAGGGACTAGCGGGAGGACGGAGACCCAGTACTTC. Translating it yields CAIRGTSGRTETQYF.